A single TCR beta chain is shown here with its context. The CDR3 loop spans 15 amino acids. Trimming removed 4 bases from V and 0 bases from J; junction bases left unmatched: 4. The germline V gene encodes CDR1 SGHRS and CDR2 YFSETQ. In the original workflow: Using reference gene primer amplification, nucleated cell counts were estimated. Sequencing used immunoSEQ multiplex PCR; TCRdb keeps in-frame clones, though not all of them. V and J calls and clone size are those listed in that table; D and trimming were worked out from the DNA. The sample includes some 240,000 clones, around 87% seen only once; the top ten take 2.1%. A Seattle source enrolled patients during active infection and followed them longitudinally. The data stem from a study of blood T cell repertoires in COVID-19. About the research overall: Sites in the United States, Italy and Spain provided acute and convalescent COVID-19 samples. Sources were T cells, B-cell-depleted T cells, or PBMCs; the material itself was cDNA or gDNA.

The sample comprised peripheral blood. The chain uses TRBV5-1 and TRBJ1-3; TRBD1 matches at 7 bases. This clonotype was sampled from a woman aged 55-70 years with COVID-19, enrolled during active disease. CDR3 sequence (DNA): TGCGCCAGCAGCGCGGGACAGAGCTCTGGAAACACCATATATTTT. Translated, it gives CASSAGQSSGNTIYF. The whole variable domain, remainder taken from reference TRBV5-1 and TRBJ1-3, is KAGVTQTPRYLIKTRGQQVTLSCSPISGHRSVSWYQQTPGQGLQFLFEYFSETQRNKGNFPGRFSGRQFSNSRSEMNVSTLELGDSALYLCASSAGQSSGNTIYFGEGSWLTVV.